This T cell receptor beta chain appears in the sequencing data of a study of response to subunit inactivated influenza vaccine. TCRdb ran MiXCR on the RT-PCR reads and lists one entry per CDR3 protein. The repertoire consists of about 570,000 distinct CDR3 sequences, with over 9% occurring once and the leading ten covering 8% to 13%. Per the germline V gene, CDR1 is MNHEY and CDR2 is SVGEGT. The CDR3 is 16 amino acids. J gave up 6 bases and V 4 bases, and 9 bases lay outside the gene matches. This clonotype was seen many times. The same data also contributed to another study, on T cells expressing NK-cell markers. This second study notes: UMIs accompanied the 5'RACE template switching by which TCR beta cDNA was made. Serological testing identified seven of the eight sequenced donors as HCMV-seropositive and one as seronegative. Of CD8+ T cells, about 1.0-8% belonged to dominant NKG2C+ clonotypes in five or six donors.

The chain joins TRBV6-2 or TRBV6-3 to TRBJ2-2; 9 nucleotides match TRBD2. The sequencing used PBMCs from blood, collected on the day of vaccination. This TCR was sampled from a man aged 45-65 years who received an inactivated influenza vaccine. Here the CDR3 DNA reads TGTGCCAGCAGTTTCGTGATAGCGGGAGACCCCGGGGAGCTGTTTTTT. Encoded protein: CASSFVIAGDPGELFF.